A single sample gave rise to the 2 T cell receptor beta chains below, sequenced in a study of blood T cells in healthy people across ages. Combining a sample-barcoded 5' primer with a J-beta primer mix, a second PCR ran for roughly 7 to 11 cycles. TCRdb ran MiXCR on the 5' RACE reads and lists one entry per CDR3 protein. The sample records 650,000 to 1,000,000 distinct CDR3 sequences, 30% to 45% being singletons. Sequencing was performed on blood. The source is a man aged 18-30 years in good health.

Regarding this clonotype: This may arise from a read error, as a much more abundant clone is one base away. The V gene is TRBV12-5, the J gene TRBJ2-3; D may be TRBD2 (7 bases). Germline V gene sequence: CDR1 LGHNT, CDR2 FRNRAP. The CDR3 is made up of 16 amino acids. V was clipped by 7 bases and J by 0 bases, with 17 bases between them. CDR3 region: CASDQPAGASTDTQYF. CDR3 in DNA: TGTGCTAGTGACCAACCTGCGGGGGCTAGCACAGATACGCAGTATTTT.

The count of this clonotype is one. V gene TRBV7-9 combines with J gene TRBJ1-6; tentatively, D is TRBD1 (5 bases). V lost 1 base to trimming and J lost 10 bases, with 11 bases between them. CDR1 SEHNR and CDR2 FQNEAQ come from the germline V gene (reference sequence). The CDR3 runs to 14 residues. The CDR3 DNA reads as TGTGCCAGCAGCTTAGGGGACCCTCTCTCACCCCTCCACTTT. This gives the protein CASSLGDPLSPLHF.